A selection of T cell receptor beta chains follows, all from one sample in a study of shared clonotypes between healthy human individuals. The repertoire was sequenced with immunoSEQ multiplex PCR; TCRdb's copy has only in-frame clones and lacks some. Altogether almost 750,000 clones are present, just under 75% being singletons, with the ten largest covering approximately 1.7%. Specimen: memory CD4+ T cells sorted from blood. These receptors were collected from a woman in her thirties in good health. Each CDR3 is given without its conserved first and last residue. Fields, in order: CDR3 length, J gene, V gene, D gene, CDR3 protein. A D gene is named only where the DNA matches it firmly.

>12|TRBJ2-3|TRBV4-2|.
ASSPGTSTDTQY
>13|TRBJ1-5|TRBV28|TRBD1
ASQPIRQGSQPQH
>13|TRBJ1-4|TRBV11-2|.
ASSPGAGVGEKLF
>15|TRBJ1-4|TRBV28|TRBD1
ASSLEGQGPTNEKLF
>13|TRBJ1-2|TRBV25-1|.
ASSARTTENYGYT
>13|TRBJ2-1|TRBV5-1|.
ASSPNRTEYNEQF
>13|.|TRBV7-2|.
ASSLESHSTYEQY
>14|TRBJ2-2|TRBV30|.
AWYYLPTQNTGELF
>10|TRBJ1-1|TRBV10-2|.
ASSVGLAEAF
>15|TRBJ1-5|TRBV5-1|.
ASSITRRTKGNQPQH
>13|.|TRBV6-5|TRBD2
ASSGRAGANDEQY
>15|TRBJ2-3|TRBV25-1|TRBD2
ASSDPRSSGRTDTQY
>12|TRBJ2-1|TRBV10-3|TRBD2
AISALSGINEQF
>10|TRBJ2-3|TRBV25-1|.
ASSARRDTQY
>10|TRBJ2-1|TRBV7-6|.
ASSSGLDEQF
>11|TRBJ2-4|TRBV19|.
ASSDLAKNIQY
>14|TRBJ2-1|TRBV7-3|TRBD2
ASSEKGAGGYNEQF
>12|TRBJ1-2|TRBV6-6|.
ASRQLGENYGYT
>11|TRBJ1-1|TRBV28|.
ASSTDSGRGAF
>12|TRBJ2-7|TRBV7-9|TRBD2
ASSPTSGRDEQY
>14|TRBJ2-3|TRBV10-3|TRBD2
AISESTSGTTDTQY
>13|TRBJ1-5|TRBV2|.
ASSERHVNGQPQH
>14|TRBJ2-2|TRBV5-1|.
ASSLAATENTGELF
>11|TRBJ1-2|TRBV6-5|TRBD1
ASSFQTGDGYT
>13|TRBJ2-5|TRBV14|.
ASSQELRLGGTQY